Following are 20 T cell receptor beta chains from one sample sequenced in a study of regulatory T cells in long-lasting Graves disease. Time point here: newly diagnosed GD, antithyroid drugs for less than 3 months. After RNA was extracted from PBMCs, the TCR library was made from it. Construction of the TCR beta libraries employed iRepertoire HTBI primers in conjunction with Arm-PCR of CDR3 regions. TCRdb re-called the multiplex PCR reads with MiXCR, one entry per CDR3 protein. Among hundreds of thousands of distinct CDR3 sequences, roughly 14% were seen once, and the ten largest hold about 10%. The data were also submitted as part of a second study, on T cells in Graves' hyperthyroidism and ophthalmopathy.

The sequencing here drew on peripheral blood mononuclear cells (PBMCs), taken at new diagnosis, from a patient treated with antithyroid drugs. Every receptor here comes from a man between 25 and 39 years old with Graves disease.

In its sample, this clonotype was seen many times. The chain employs TRBV10-1 and TRBJ2-3; 7 bases align to TRBD2. With 3 bases clipped from V and 6 bases from J, the junction kept 6 bases outside the gene matches. CDR3 size: 14 residues. The germline V gene has CDR1 WNHNN and CDR2 SYGVQD (reference sequence). CDR3 nucleotides: TGCGCCAGCAGTGACCGGGCCGGGGGGGATACGCAGTATTTT. Its translation is CASSDRAGGDTQYF.

This clonotype was picked up one time. The chain uses TRBV19 and TRBJ2-5; possibly TRBD1 or TRBD2 for D (6 bases each). The CDR3 is 10 amino acids. Trimming removed 11 bases at V and 5 bases at J, with 9 bases between. Germline CDR1 is LNHDA and CDR2 is SQIVND (reference sequence). The CDR3 DNA reads TGTGCCCGGAGGGGGGAGACCCAGTACTTC. Protein: CARRGETQYF.

The gene calls are TRBV12-3 or TRBV12-4 and TRBJ2-3; D is uncertain. This CDR3 has 15 residues. V was pared by 5 bases and J by 1 base, with 13 bases between. The CDR3 here is CASSDDTTGTDTQYF. In nucleotides, the CDR3 is TGTGCCAGCAGTGACGACACTACTGGCACAGATACGCAGTATTTT.

Ten or more counts support this clonotype. J is TRBJ2-7 and V is TRBV14, with D possibly called TRBD1 or TRBD2 (5 bases each). CDR1 is SGHDN and CDR2 is FVKESK in the germline V gene. The CDR3 consists of 13 residues. Trimming shortened V by 4 bases and J by 5 bases, and 12 bases separated the two germline ends. CDR3 DNA: TGTGCCAGCAGCCCCCTCCAGGGACACGAGCAGTACTTC. Translating it yields CASSPLQGHEQYF.

There are many counts of this clonotype. This sequence joins TRBV12-3 or TRBV12-4 and TRBJ1-5; possibly TRBD1 for D (6 bases). The V end was cut by 5 bases, the J end by 1 base, with 15 bases between. The CDR3 totals 16 residues. In DNA, the CDR3 is TGTGCCAGCAGTACCCTGGGGGACAAAAGCAATCAGCCCCAGCATTTT. It codes for CASSTLGDKSNQPQHF.

The CDR3 sequence: CASSQLTVSYEQYF. CDR3 in DNA: TGCGCCAGCAGCCAACTGACCGTCTCCTACGAGCAGTACTTC. The gene calls are TRBV4-1 and TRBJ2-7; D gene ambiguous. The CDR3 has 14 amino acids. Trimming pared 2 bases from V and 0 bases from J, leaving 8 bases between. Germline assignment: CDR1 MGHRA and CDR2 YSYEKL.

This clonotype was detected many times. This chain uses TRBV20-1 with TRBJ1-1, with a weak D call TRBD1 (5 bases). CDR3 length: 17 residues. Trimming removed 0 bases from V and 5 bases from J, with 22 bases in between. CDR1 and CDR2 from the germline V gene are DFQATT and SNEGSKA (reference sequence). The CDR3 sequence is CSARDRGWSRGGTEAFF. CDR3 DNA sequence: TGCAGTGCTAGAGATCGTGGATGGAGCCGGGGGGGGACTGAAGCTTTCTTT.

The gene calls are TRBV9 and TRBJ1-5; the D gene is possibly TRBD1 (6 bases). The V end lost 3 bases, the J end lost 1 base, and 11 bases lay between the germline ends. This CDR3 has 15 amino acids. Germline lookup yields CDR1 SGDLS and CDR2 YYNGEE. The CDR3 loop reads CASSERQGSNQPQHF. The CDR3 DNA follows: TGTGCCAGCAGCGAGAGGCAGGGGAGCAATCAGCCCCAGCATTTT.

At least ten counts were recorded for this clonotype. V gene TRBV28 combines with J gene TRBJ2-6, with 7 bases lining up with TRBD2. The V and J ends lost 5 bases and 1 base, in that order; junction bases with no gene match: 14. The CDR3 has 19 amino acids. Germline V gene data show CDR1 as MDHEN and CDR2 as SYDVKM. The CDR3 reads CASSRPVGGSRSGANVLTF. CDR3 DNA sequence: TGTGCCAGCAGTCGCCCCGTCGGGGGGTCACGTTCTGGGGCCAACGTCCTGACTTTC.

This clonotype was seen only a few times. The chain employs TRBV7-9 and TRBJ2-7; tentatively, D is TRBD1 or TRBD2 (6 bases each). Germline values: CDR1 SEHNR, CDR2 FQNEAQ (reference sequence). With 4 bases removed from V and 0 bases from J, the gap between germline ends came to 19 bases. This CDR3 has 17 amino acids. This CDR3 is CASSSWTAMDYSYEQYF. The CDR3 bases are TGTGCCAGCAGCTCATGGACAGCCATGGACTACTCCTACGAGCAGTACTTC.

With respect to this clonotype: This may be a read error, as it is one base from a much larger clone. This rearrangement joins TRBV5-4 to TRBJ1-1, with unresolved D. Germline CDR1 is SGHNT and CDR2 is YYREEE (reference sequence). This CDR3 contains 12 residues. V dropped 6 bases and J dropped 1 base, with 7 bases sitting between them. In DNA form, the CDR3 reads TGTGCCAGCATGGGGTGGAACACTGAAGCTTTCTTT. Amino acid sequence: CASMGWNTEAFF.

This clonotype was seen only a few times. This chain uses TRBV5-1 with TRBJ2-5; TRBD2 matches 7 bases. V lost 2 bases and J lost 5; bases outside the gene matches: 6. The CDR3 has 14 residues. The germline CDR1 and CDR2 sequences are SGHRS and YFSETQ. In DNA, the CDR3 is TGCGCCAGCAGCTTCGGGGAGGGTTACGAGACCCAGTACTTC. It yields the protein CASSFGEGYETQYF.

This clonotype has a count of ten or more. The V gene is TRBV20-1, the J gene TRBJ2-7; 11 nucleotides agree with TRBD2. Germline CDR1 DFQATT, CDR2 SNEGSKA (reference sequence). The CDR3 extends over 15 amino acids. J lost 1 base, V lost 2 bases, and 4 bases had no gene match. The CDR3 spells CSARPGLAVSYEQYF. CDR3 nucleotide sequence: TGCAGTGCTAGACCGGGACTAGCGGTTTCCTACGAGCAGTACTTC.

Details on this clonotype: This may come from a read error, since a much larger clone is one base off. V and J are TRBV6-5 and TRBJ1-2; D may be TRBD1 (5 bases). The CDR3 length is 14 residues. In germline, CDR1 is MNHEY, CDR2 SVGAGI. The CDR3 loop reads CASSYAGQDYDYTF. The CDR3 region has the DNA TGTGCCAGCAGTTACGCAGGGCAGGACTATGACTACACCTTC.

This clonotype appeared a few times. The V call is TRBV27, the J call TRBJ2-7, with D possibly being TRBD1 or TRBD2 (5 bases each). The CDR3 totals 15 residues. Trimming cost V 4 bases and J 9 bases, with 22 bases left between them. Germline-derived CDR1 and CDR2 are MNHEY and SMNVEV (reference sequence). The chain's CDR3 is CASSSRGALTTRQYF. CDR3 sequence (DNA): TGTGCCAGCAGTTCTCGAGGGGCATTAACTACGAGGCAGTACTTC.

This clonotype was observed many times. V is TRBV28 and J is TRBJ1-2; weak D call: TRBD1 (6 bases). Trimming took 4 bases from V and 5 from J, leaving 17 bases between them. The germline CDR1 and CDR2 sequences are MDHEN and SYDVKM. The length of the CDR3 is 15 residues. This CDR3 is CASSSGQGRGYGYTF. The CDR3 DNA reads as TGTGCCAGCAGTTCTGGTCAGGGGCGGGGGTATGGCTACACCTTC.

This clonotype has a single count. At one end the junction does not follow the germline gene, possibly because of a read error. The J gene is TRBJ1-2, the V gene TRBV5-1; 9 bases match TRBD1. The CDR3 spans 14 residues. The germline V gene encodes CDR1 SGHRS and CDR2 YFSETQ. CDR3 loop: CTSSEGQGVYGYTF. CDR3 DNA: TGCACCAGCAGCGAGGGACAGGGAGTCTATGGCTACACCTTC.

To note about this clonotype: Being one base from a much bigger clone, this may be a read error. The genes are TRBV6-2 or TRBV6-3 and TRBJ2-4; 7 bases align to TRBD1. Per the germline V gene, CDR1 is MNHEY and CDR2 is SVGEGT. This CDR3 is built from 16 residues. The trim removed 2 bases at V and 2 bases at J, leaving 6 bases unmatched. CDR3: CASSYATGKTKNIQYF. In DNA form, the CDR3 reads TGTGCCAGCAGTTACGCGACAGGGAAAACCAAAAACATTCAGTACTTC.

In its sample, this clonotype was seen a few times. The chain carries TRBV5-1 and TRBJ2-2; TRBD1 matches at 8 bases. The length of the CDR3 is 12 residues. Unmatched junction bases numbered 3, after V lost 7 bases and J lost 7 bases. Germline V gene data show CDR1 as SGHRS and CDR2 as YFSETQ. The CDR3 reads CASDGQGGELFF. The CDR3, as DNA: TGCGCCAGCGATGGACAGGGCGGGGAGCTGTTTTTT.

In its sample, this clonotype was seen many times. J is TRBJ1-5 and V is TRBV18; 9 bases fit TRBD1. Germline V gene data show CDR1 as KGHSH and CDR2 as LQKENI. The CDR3 is made up of 16 amino acids. V shed 3 bases, J shed 0 bases, and the junction held 3 bases outside the gene matches. The CDR3: CASSPGTGNSNQPQHF. In DNA, the CDR3 is TGTGCCAGCTCACCTGGGACAGGGAATAGCAATCAGCCCCAGCATTTT. Full variable domain (rest looked up from reference TRBV18 and TRBJ1-5): NAGVMQNPRHLVRRRGQEARLRCSPMKGHSHVYWYRQLPEEGLKFMVYLQKENIIDESGMPKERFSAEFPKEGPSILRIQQVVRGDSAAYFCASSPGTGNSNQPQHFGDGTRLSIL.